This TCR beta chain was identified in a study of blood T cell repertoires in COVID-19. As for the study in general: The United States, Italy and Spain supplied acute and convalescent COVID-19 samples.

The CDR3 runs to 16 residues. Trimming took 2 bases from V and 7 from J, leaving 15 bases between them. Germline V gives CDR1 SGHTA, CDR2 FQGNSA. Two negative PCRs, clearance, or symptom resolution had been documented for recovered Cohort 3 donors. Sequencing was performed with immunoSEQ multiplex PCR; in TCRdb, only in-frame clones are kept and a portion is missing. This table has fewer than 200,000 clones, around 80% appearing once. This sequence originates from a woman aged 45-65 years who had recovered from COVID-19. Sequencing was carried out using PBMCs or T cells enriched from blood (not recorded which). The chain couples TRBV7-2 to TRBJ1-6; D possibly corresponds to TRBD1 (5 bases). Here the CDR3 DNA reads TGTGCCAGCAGCTTAATTGGGGCGGGGAACAATTCACCCCTCCACTTT. This codes for CASSLIGAGNNSPLHF.